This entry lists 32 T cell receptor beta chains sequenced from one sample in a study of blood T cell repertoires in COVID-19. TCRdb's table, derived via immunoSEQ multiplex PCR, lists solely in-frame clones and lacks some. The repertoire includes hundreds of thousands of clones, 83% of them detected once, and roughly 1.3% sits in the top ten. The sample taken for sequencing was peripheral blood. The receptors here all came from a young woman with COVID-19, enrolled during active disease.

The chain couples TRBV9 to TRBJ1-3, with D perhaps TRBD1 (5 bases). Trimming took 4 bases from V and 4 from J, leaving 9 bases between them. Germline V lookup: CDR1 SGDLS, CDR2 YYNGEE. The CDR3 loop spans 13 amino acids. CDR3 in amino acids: CASSPHRGNTIYF. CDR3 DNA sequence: TGTGCCAGCAGCCCACACAGGGGAAACACCATATATTTT.

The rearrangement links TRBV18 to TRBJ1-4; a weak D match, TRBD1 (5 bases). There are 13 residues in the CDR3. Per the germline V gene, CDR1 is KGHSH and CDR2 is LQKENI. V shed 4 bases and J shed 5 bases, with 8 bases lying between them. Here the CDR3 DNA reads TGTGCCAGCTCACGTCGACAGAATGAAAAACTGTTTTTT. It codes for CASSRRQNEKLFF. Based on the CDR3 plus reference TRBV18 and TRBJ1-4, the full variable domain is NAGVMQNPRHLVRRRGQEARLRCSPMKGHSHVYWYRQLPEEGLKFMVYLQKENIIDESGMPKERFSAEFPKEGPSILRIQQVVRGDSAAYFCASSRRQNEKLFFGSGTQLSVL.

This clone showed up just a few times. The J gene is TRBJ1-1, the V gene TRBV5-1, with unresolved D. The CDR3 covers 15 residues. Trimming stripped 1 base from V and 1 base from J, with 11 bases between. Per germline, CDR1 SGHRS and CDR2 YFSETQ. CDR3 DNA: TGCGCCAGCAGCTTGAATACAGTACCGAACACTGAAGCTTTCTTT. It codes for CASSLNTVPNTEAFF.

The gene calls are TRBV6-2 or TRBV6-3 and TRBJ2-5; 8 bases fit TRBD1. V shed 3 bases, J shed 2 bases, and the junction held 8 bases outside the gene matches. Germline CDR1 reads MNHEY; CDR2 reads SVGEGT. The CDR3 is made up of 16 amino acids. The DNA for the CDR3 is TGTGCCAGCAGTTATAATGCCAGGGGGCAGCAAGAGACCCAGTACTTC. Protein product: CASSYNARGQQETQYF.

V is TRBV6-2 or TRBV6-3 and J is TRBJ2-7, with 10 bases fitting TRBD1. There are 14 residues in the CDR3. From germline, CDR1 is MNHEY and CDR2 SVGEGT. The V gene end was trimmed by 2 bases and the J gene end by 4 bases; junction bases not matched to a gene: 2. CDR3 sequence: CASSYGTGAYEQYF. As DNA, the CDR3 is TGTGCCAGCAGTTACGGGACAGGGGCTTACGAGCAGTACTTC.

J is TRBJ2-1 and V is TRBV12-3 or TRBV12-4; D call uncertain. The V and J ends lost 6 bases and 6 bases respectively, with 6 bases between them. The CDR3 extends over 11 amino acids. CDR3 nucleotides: TGTGCCAGCAGGGAGTTCAATGAGCAGTTCTTC. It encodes CASREFNEQFF.

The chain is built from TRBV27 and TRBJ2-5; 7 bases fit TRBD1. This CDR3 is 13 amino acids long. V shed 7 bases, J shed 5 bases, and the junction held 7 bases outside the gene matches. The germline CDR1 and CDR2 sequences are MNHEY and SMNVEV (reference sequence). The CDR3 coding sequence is TGTGCCAGCACCGTAACAGGGGAGGAGACCCAGTACTTC. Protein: CASTVTGEETQYF.

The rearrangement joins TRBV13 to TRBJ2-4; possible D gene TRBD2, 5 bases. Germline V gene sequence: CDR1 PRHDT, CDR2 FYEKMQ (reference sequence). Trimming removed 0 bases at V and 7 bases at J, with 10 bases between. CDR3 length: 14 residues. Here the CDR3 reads CASSLGTRGNIQYF. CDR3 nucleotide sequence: TGTGCCAGCAGCTTAGGAACCCGCGGGAACATTCAGTACTTC. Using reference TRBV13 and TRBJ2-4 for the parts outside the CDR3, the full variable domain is AAGVIQSPRHLIKEKRETATLKCYPIPRHDTVYWYQQGPGQDPQFLISFYEKMQSDKGSIPDRFSAQQFSDYHSELNMSSLELGDSALYFCASSLGTRGNIQYFGAGTRLSVL.

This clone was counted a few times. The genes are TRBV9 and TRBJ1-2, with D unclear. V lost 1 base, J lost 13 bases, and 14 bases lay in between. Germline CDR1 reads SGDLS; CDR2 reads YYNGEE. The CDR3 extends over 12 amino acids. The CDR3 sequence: CASSVISGIATF. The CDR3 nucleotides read TGTGCCAGCAGCGTAATTTCAGGTATCGCCACCTTC.

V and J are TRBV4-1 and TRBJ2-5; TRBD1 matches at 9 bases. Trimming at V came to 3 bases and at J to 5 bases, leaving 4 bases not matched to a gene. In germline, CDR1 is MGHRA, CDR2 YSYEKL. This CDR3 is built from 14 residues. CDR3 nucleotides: TGCGCCAGCAGCCAGGGACAGGGTCTCGAGACCCAGTACTTC. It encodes CASSQGQGLETQYF.

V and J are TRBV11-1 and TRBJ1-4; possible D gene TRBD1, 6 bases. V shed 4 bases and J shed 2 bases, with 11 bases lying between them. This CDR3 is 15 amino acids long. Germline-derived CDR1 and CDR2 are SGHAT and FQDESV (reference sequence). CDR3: CASSWKGETNEKLFF. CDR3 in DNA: TGTGCCAGCAGCTGGAAGGGGGAGACTAATGAAAAACTGTTTTTT.

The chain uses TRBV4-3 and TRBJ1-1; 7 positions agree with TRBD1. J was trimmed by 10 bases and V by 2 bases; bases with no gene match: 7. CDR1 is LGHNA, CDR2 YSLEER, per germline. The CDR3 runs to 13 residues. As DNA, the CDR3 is TGCGCCAGCAGCCAATTTCCGGGACAGCGAGCTTTCTTT. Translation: CASSQFPGQRAFF.

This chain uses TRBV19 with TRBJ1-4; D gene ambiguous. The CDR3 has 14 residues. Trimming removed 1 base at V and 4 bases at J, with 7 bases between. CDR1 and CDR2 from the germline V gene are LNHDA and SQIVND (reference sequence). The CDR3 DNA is TGTGCCAGTAGTATAGGCGGACTTAATGAAAAACTGTTTTTT. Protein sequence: CASSIGGLNEKLFF. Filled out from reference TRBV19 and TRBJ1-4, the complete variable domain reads DGGITQSPKYLFRKEGQNVTLSCEQNLNHDAMYWYRQDPGQGLRLIYYSQIVNDFQKGDIAEGYSVSREKKESFPLTVTSAQKNPTAFYLCASSIGGLNEKLFFGSGTQLSVL.

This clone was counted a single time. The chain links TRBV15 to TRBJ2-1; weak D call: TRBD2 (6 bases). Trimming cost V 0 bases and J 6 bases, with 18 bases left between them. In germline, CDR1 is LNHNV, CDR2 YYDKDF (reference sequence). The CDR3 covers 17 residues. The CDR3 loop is CATSRDLGLAMGNEQFF. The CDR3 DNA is TGTGCCACCAGCAGAGATCTAGGGCTAGCGATGGGCAATGAGCAGTTCTTC.

In DNA, the CDR3 is TGCGCCAGCGGAATTACTAGCGAGCAAGAGACCCAGTACTTC. Amino acids: CASGITSEQETQYF. This sequence joins TRBV4-1 and TRBJ2-5; 7 bases fit TRBD2. After removal of 8 bases from V and 2 bases from J, the junction contained 8 bases not matched to a gene. Germline loops: CDR1 MGHRA, CDR2 YSYEKL. This CDR3 spans 14 amino acids.

CDR3 DNA sequence: TGCAGTGCTAGTTCAGGGTCCGGCTCACCCCTCCACTTT. It yields the protein CSASSGSGSPLHF. The chain joins TRBV20-1 to TRBJ1-6, with TRBD1 as a possible D gene (5 bases). Trimming shortened V by 3 bases and J by 10 bases, and 13 bases separated the two germline ends. This CDR3 has 13 amino acids. In germline, CDR1 is DFQATT, CDR2 SNEGSKA (reference sequence).

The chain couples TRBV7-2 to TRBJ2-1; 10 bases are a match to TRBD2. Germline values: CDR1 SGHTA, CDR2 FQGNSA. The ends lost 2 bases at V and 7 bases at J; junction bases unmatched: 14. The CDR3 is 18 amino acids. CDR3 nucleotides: TGTGCCAGCAGCTTAAGTGGCGGGAGCGGGGGGGCCGTAAATGAGCAGTTCTTC. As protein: CASSLSGGSGGAVNEQFF. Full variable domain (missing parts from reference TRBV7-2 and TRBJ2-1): GAGVSQSPSNKVTEKGKDVELRCDPISGHTALYWYRQSLGQGLEFLIYFQGNSAPDKSGLPSDRFSAERTGGSVSTLTIQRTQQEDSAVYLCASSLSGGSGGAVNEQFFGPGTRLTVL.

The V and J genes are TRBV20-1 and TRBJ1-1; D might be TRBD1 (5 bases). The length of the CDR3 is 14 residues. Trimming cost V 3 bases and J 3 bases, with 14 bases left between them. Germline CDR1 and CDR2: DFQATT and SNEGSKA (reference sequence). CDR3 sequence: CSASGQGRYTEAFF. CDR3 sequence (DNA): TGCAGTGCTAGTGGTCAGGGAAGGTACACTGAAGCTTTCTTT.

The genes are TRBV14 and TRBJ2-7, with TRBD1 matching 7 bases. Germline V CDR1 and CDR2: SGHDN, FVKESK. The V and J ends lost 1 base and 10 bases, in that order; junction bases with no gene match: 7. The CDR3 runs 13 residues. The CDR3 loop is CASSQVGTAPQYF. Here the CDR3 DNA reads TGTGCCAGCAGCCAAGTAGGGACAGCTCCCCAGTACTTC. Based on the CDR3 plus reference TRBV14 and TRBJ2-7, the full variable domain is EAGVTQFPSHSVIEKGQTVTLRCDPISGHDNLYWYRRVMGKEIKFLLHFVKESKQDESGMPNNRFLAERTGGTYSTLKVQPAELEDSGVYFCASSQVGTAPQYFGPGTRLTVT.

The CDR3 loop is CASTREPQETQYF. CDR3 DNA sequence: TGTGCCAGCACCCGGGAGCCACAAGAGACCCAGTACTTC. This chain uses TRBV2 with TRBJ2-5, with D possibly matching TRBD2 (6 bases). The CDR3 is made up of 13 amino acids. CDR1 is SNHLY, CDR2 FYNNEI, per germline. V shed 7 bases and J shed 2 bases, with 11 bases lying between them.

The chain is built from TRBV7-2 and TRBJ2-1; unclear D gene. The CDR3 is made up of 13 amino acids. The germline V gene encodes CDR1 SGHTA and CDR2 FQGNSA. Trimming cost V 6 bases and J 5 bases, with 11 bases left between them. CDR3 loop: CASRLGSNNEQFF. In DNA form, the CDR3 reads TGTGCCAGCAGGCTAGGCTCGAACAATGAGCAGTTCTTC.

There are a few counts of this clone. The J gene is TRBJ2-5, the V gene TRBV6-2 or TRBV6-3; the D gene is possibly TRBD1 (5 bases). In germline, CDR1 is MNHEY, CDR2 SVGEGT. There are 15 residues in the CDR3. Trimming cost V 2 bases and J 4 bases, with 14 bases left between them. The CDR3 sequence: CASSYLGEVGETQYF. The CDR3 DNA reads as TGTGCCAGCAGTTACCTAGGGGAAGTGGGAGAGACCCAGTACTTC.

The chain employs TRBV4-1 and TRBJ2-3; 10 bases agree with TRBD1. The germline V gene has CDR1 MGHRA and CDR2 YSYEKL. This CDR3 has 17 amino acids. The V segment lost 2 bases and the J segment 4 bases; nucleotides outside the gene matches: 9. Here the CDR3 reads CASSQPTGTGEADTQYF. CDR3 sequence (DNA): TGCGCCAGCAGCCAACCAACCGGGACAGGGGAAGCAGATACGCAGTATTTT.

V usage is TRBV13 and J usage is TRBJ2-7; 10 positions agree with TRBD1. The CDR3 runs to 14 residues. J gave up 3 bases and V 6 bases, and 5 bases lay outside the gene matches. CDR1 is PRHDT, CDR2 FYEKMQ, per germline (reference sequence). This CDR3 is CASSSTGGLYEQYF. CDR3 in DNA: TGTGCCAGCAGTTCGACAGGGGGCCTCTACGAGCAGTACTTC.

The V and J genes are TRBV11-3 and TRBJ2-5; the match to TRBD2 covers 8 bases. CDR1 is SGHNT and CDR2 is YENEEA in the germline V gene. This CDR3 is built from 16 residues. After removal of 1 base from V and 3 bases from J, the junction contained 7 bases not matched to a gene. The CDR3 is CASSLVGGGPKETQYF. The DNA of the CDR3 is TGTGCCAGCAGCTTAGTCGGGGGGGGCCCAAAAGAGACCCAGTACTTC. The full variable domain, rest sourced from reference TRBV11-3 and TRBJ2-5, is EAGVVQSPRYKIIEKKQPVAFWCNPISGHNTLYWYLQNLGQGPELLIRYENEEAVDDSQLPKDRFSAERLKGVDSTLKIQPAELGDSAVYLCASSLVGGGPKETQYFGPGTRLLVL.

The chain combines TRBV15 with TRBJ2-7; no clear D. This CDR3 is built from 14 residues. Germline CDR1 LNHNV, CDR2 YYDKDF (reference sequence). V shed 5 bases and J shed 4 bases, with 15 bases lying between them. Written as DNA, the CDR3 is TGTGCCACCAGCGGGCCCCTGGCCCGGTACGAGCAGTACTTC. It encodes CATSGPLARYEQYF.

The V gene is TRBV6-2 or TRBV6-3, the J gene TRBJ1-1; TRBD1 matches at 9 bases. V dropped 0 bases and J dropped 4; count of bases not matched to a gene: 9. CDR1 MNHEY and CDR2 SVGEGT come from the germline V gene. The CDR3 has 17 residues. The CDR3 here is CASSYSGQGFFGTEAFF. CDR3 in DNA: TGTGCCAGCAGTTACTCGGGACAGGGTTTTTTCGGCACTGAAGCTTTCTTT.

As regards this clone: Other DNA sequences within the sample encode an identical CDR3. As DNA, the CDR3 is TGTGCCAGCAGCGTAGATACCGGGGGCACCGGGGAGCTGTTTTTT. This translates into CASSVDTGGTGELFF. The chain recombines TRBV9 with TRBJ2-2; possible D gene TRBD2, 6 bases. CDR1 and CDR2 from the germline V gene are SGDLS and YYNGEE. The length of the CDR3 is 15 residues. V was shortened by 0 bases and J by 4 bases, with 10 bases between the two germline ends.

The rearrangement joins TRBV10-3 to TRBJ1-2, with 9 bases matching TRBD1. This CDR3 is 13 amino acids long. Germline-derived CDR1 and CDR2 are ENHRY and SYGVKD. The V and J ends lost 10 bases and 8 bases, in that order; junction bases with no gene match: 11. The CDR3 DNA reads TGTGCCACTGCACAGGGACAGGGTTACGGCTACACCTTC. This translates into CATAQGQGYGYTF.

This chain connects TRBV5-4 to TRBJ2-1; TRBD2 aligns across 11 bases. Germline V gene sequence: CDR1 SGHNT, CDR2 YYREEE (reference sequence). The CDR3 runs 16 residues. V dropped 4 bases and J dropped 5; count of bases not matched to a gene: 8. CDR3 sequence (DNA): TGTGCCAGCAGCCCCCGGACGGGACTAGCGGACAATGAGCAGTTCTTC. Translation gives CASSPRTGLADNEQFF.

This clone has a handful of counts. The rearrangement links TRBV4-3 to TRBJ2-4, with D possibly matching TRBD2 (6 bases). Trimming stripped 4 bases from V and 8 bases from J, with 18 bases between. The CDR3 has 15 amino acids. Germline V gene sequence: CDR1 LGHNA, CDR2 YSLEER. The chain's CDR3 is CASSLLGGPGDIQYF. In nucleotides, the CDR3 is TGCGCCAGCAGCCTGCTTGGAGGGCCGGGAGACATTCAGTACTTC.

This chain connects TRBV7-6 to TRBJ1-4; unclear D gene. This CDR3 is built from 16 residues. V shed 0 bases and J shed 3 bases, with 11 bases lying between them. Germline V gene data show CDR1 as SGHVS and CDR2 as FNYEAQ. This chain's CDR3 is CASSLAPPRANEKLFF. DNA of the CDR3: TGTGCCAGCAGCTTAGCCCCCCCGAGGGCTAATGAAAAACTGTTTTTT.